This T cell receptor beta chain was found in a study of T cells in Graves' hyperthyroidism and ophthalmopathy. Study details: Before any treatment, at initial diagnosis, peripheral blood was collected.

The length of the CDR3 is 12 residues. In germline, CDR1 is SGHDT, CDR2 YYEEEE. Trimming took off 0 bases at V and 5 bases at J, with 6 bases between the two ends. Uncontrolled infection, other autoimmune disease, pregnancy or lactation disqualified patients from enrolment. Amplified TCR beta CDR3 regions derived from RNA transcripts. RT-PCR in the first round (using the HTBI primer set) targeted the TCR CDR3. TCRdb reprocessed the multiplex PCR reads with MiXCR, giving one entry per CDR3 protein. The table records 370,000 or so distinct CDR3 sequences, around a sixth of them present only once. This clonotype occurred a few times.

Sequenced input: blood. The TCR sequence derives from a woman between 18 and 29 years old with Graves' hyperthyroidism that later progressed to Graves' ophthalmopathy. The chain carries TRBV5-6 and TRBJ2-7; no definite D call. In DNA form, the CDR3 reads TGTGCCAGCAGCTTGGAGTTGGACGAGCAGTACTTC. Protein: CASSLELDEQYF.